What follows describes a single T cell receptor (beta chain). Its cognate antigen is unknown. Germline V gene lookup returns CDR1 LNHDA and CDR2 SQIVND (reference sequence). This CDR3 region has 15 residues. V lost 3 bases and J lost 1; bases outside the gene matches: 4. This sample is part of a study of cytomegalovirus exposure and HLA in healthy donors. The study's findings and limits: In a later analysis, a missense DCLRE1C variant was linked to TCR beta V- and J-gene trimming. The analysis excluded some indistinguishable V segments, including TRBV6-2 and TRBV6-3.

Donors consisted of healthy bone marrow donors. With 60 Vbeta and 13 Jbeta primers, the PCR was carried out. In the original workflow: Among the unique TCR beta chains that a later analysis counted, 80 million to 100 million in all, 10 million to 11 million were shared. Clones were read by immunoSEQ multiplex PCR, and TCRdb kept only the in-frame ones, dropping some. The V and J calls and the clone size are those of that table, but D and trimming were determined from the DNA. This table has about 200,000 clones, 70% to 90% appearing once. Specimen: PBMCs. The source is a woman aged 30 to 39 in good health and CMV-seronegative. V and J are TRBV19 and TRBJ2-7; 9 bases map to TRBD1. CDR3 amino acids: CASSMGQGPSYEQYF. Written as DNA, the CDR3 is TGTGCCAGTAGTATGGGACAGGGCCCTTCCTACGAGCAGTACTTC.